Below are 15 T cell receptor beta chains sequenced from a single sample in a study of cytomegalovirus exposure and HLA in healthy donors. Assay used: immunoSEQ multiplex PCR; TCRdb lists only in-frame clones, some missing. Of roughly 270,000 clones listed, approximately 87% are singletons. Sequencing used PBMCs. The source is a woman aged 18-35 years in good health and CMV-seronegative.

V and J are TRBV19 and TRBJ2-7; 7 nucleotides align to TRBD1. V lost 4 bases and J lost 2; bases outside the gene matches: 5. CDR3 size: 14 residues. The V gene's germline CDR1 is LNHDA and CDR2 SQIVND (reference sequence). CDR3 DNA: TGTGCCAGTAGTACTACAGGGGTACCCTACGAGCAGTACTTC. Its protein is CASSTTGVPYEQYF.

J is TRBJ2-2 and V is TRBV5-4; 8 bases map to TRBD1. The CDR3 has 16 amino acids. V trimming: 4 bases; J trimming: 0 bases; junction bases outside the gene matches: 5. From germline, CDR1 is SGHNT and CDR2 YYREEE (reference sequence). Written as DNA, the CDR3 is TGTGCCAGCAGCAATACGGGACAGGCGAACACCGGGGAGCTGTTTTTT. This translates into CASSNTGQANTGELFF.

The CDR3 sequence is CASSSTVTTYNEQFF. The CDR3 DNA reads as TGTGCCAGCAGCTCCACAGTTACCACCTACAATGAGCAGTTCTTC. The chain combines TRBV11-3 with TRBJ2-1; D not resolved. Germline assignment: CDR1 SGHNT and CDR2 YENEEA. Deletions cut 4 bases from V and 2 bases from J, with 12 bases between. CDR3 length: 15 residues.

As for this clone: The same CDR3 can be traced to other DNA sequences in this sample. The genes are TRBV2 and TRBJ1-2, with TRBD1 matching 8 bases. J gave up 4 bases and V 3 bases, and 1 base lay outside the gene matches. The CDR3 loop spans 13 amino acids. Germline V gene lookup returns CDR1 SNHLY and CDR2 FYNNEI. The CDR3 DNA follows: TGTGCCAGCAGTGAGGACAGGGTCTATGGCTACACCTTC. This codes for CASSEDRVYGYTF. Full variable domain (missing parts from reference TRBV2 and TRBJ1-2): EPEVTQTPSHQVTQMGQEVILRCVPISNHLYFYWYRQILGQKVEFLVSFYNNEISEKSEIFDDQFSVERPDGSNFTLKIRSTKLEDSAMYFCASSEDRVYGYTFGSGTRLTVV.

This chain connects TRBV28 to TRBJ1-6, with a possible D match to TRBD1 (6 bases). Germline V gives CDR1 MDHEN, CDR2 SYDVKM. Trimming took 9 bases from V and 5 from J, leaving 17 bases between them. The CDR3 sequence is 15 residues long. In nucleotides, the CDR3 is TGTGCCAGTAACACCGCGGGGGCCCATAATTCACCCCTCCACTTT. This gives the protein CASNTAGAHNSPLHF.

The gene calls are TRBV18 and TRBJ2-5; 11 nucleotides line up with TRBD2. CDR1 is KGHSH and CDR2 is LQKENI in the germline V gene. J gave up 4 bases and V 3 bases, and 7 bases lay outside the gene matches. CDR3 length: 16 amino acids. The CDR3 coding sequence is TGTGCCAGCTCACCGATTAGCGGGAGGGCCCGAGAGACCCAGTACTTC. It yields the protein CASSPISGRARETQYF.

This clone was recorded once. This chain connects TRBV5-6 to TRBJ2-5; D may be TRBD2 (6 bases). Trimming took 3 bases from V and 5 from J, leaving 17 bases between them. This CDR3 has 15 amino acids. Germline CDR1 SGHDT, CDR2 YYEEEE. The CDR3 region has the DNA TGTGCCAGCAGCTATGGTGGGGGGTACGGGGAGACCCAGTACTTC. Translating gives CASSYGGGYGETQYF.

CDR3: CASSYSGRRDTQYF. CDR3 nucleotides: TGTGCCAGCAGTTATAGCGGGAGGAGAGATACGCAGTATTTT. This chain links TRBV6-5 with TRBJ2-3, with 10 positions matching TRBD2. Germline V CDR1 and CDR2: MNHEY, SVGAGI. The CDR3 loop spans 14 amino acids. The V gene end was trimmed by 3 bases and the J gene end by 5 bases; junction bases not matched to a gene: 2.

The J gene is TRBJ2-7, the V gene TRBV6-1, with D possibly being TRBD2 (5 bases). Germline V CDR1 and CDR2: MNHNS, SASEGT. The CDR3 consists of 14 residues. The V and J ends lost 4 bases and 5 bases respectively, with 15 bases between them. The CDR3 is CASSVVRTGNEQYF. CDR3 coding DNA: TGTGCCAGCAGTGTCGTGAGGACCGGGAACGAGCAGTACTTC.

V is TRBV28 and J is TRBJ2-7; D is ambiguous. The germline V and J ends were trimmed by 10 bases and 5 bases, with 21 bases remaining between them. The CDR3 covers 14 residues. CDR1 and CDR2 (germline): MDHEN, SYDVKM. CDR3 coding DNA: TGTGCCACTATCGGCCCTTCGCGGCGCGACGAGCAGTACTTC. Residues: CATIGPSRRDEQYF.

This chain uses TRBV10-3 with TRBJ2-1; TRBD2 aligns across 9 bases. The CDR3 is 15 amino acids. Germline V CDR1 and CDR2: ENHRY, SYGVKD. The V gene end was trimmed by 4 bases and the J gene end by 7 bases; junction bases not matched to a gene: 8. The CDR3 region has the DNA TGTGCCATCAGTGCTAGCGGGACCAACGGGAATGAGCAGTTCTTC. Protein: CAISASGTNGNEQFF.

The rearrangement uses TRBV19 and TRBJ2-7; 8 positions match TRBD1. The CDR3 runs to 16 residues. CDR1 and CDR2 (germline): LNHDA, SQIVND (reference sequence). J was trimmed by 2 bases and V by 1 base; bases with no gene match: 7. DNA of the CDR3: TGTGCCAGTAGTATAGGCCCAGGACAGGGACCCTACGAGCAGTACTTC. Translating gives CASSIGPGQGPYEQYF.

The count of this clone is one. The chain employs TRBV5-1 and TRBJ2-2; 7 positions agree with TRBD1. The CDR3 runs to 17 residues. The ends lost 2 bases at V and 1 base at J; junction bases unmatched: 8. CDR1 and CDR2 from the germline V gene are SGHRS and YFSETQ. The CDR3 loop reads CASSFGTGQKNTGELFF. The DNA for the CDR3 is TGCGCCAGCAGCTTTGGGACGGGACAGAAGAACACCGGGGAGCTGTTTTTT.

The chain employs TRBV7-9 and TRBJ1-5; D is perhaps TRBD1 (5 bases). V lost 11 bases to trimming and J lost 5 bases, with 13 bases between them. This CDR3 is 12 amino acids long. Germline V gene lookup returns CDR1 SEHNR and CDR2 FQNEAQ (reference sequence). The chain's CDR3 is CAGATGDQPQHF. The CDR3 DNA follows: TGTGCCGGGGCAACGGGAGATCAGCCCCAGCATTTT. Together with reference TRBV7-9 and TRBJ1-5, the CDR3 gives the full variable domain: DTGVSQNPRHKITKRGQNVTFRCDPISEHNRLYWYRQTLGQGPEFLTYFQNEAQLEKSRLLSDRFSAERPKGSFSTLEIQRTEQGDSAMYLCAGATGDQPQHFGDGTRLSIL.

This chain links TRBV27 with TRBJ2-7; 9 bases line up with TRBD2. V lost 1 base to trimming and J lost 5 bases; unmatched junction nucleotides: 6. Germline V gene lookup returns CDR1 MNHEY and CDR2 SMNVEV (reference sequence). The CDR3 contains 15 residues. This chain's CDR3 is CASSLFLAGHDEQYF. CDR3 DNA sequence: TGTGCCAGCAGTTTATTTCTAGCGGGACATGACGAGCAGTACTTC.